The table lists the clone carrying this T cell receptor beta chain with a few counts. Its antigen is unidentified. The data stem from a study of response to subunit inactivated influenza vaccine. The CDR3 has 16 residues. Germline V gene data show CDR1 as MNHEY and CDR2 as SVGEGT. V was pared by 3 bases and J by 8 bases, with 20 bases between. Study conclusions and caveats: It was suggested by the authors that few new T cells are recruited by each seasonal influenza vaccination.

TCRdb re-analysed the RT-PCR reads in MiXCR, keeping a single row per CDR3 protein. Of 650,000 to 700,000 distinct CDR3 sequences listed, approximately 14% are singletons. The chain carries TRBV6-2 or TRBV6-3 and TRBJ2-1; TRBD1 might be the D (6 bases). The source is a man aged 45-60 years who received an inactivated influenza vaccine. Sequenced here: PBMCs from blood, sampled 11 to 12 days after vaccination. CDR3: CASSYRRGSAGYEQFF. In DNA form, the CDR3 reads TGTGCCAGCAGTTATCGCAGGGGCTCCGCAGGGTATGAGCAGTTCTTC.